This T cell receptor (beta chain) was retrieved from a study of identical twins. Every donor was a healthy Caucasian. The germline V gene encodes CDR1 SGHTA and CDR2 FQGNSA. The CDR3 runs to 17 residues. V was cut by 4 bases and J by 0 bases, with 18 bases left in between. Regarding the study as a whole: Researchers reported excess low generation probability among twin-shared out-of-frame alpha sequences. Invariant cells of the MAIT and iNKT types might have partly distorted the zero-insertion analyses. Memory repertoires showed no such pattern, whereas abundant cord blood beta clonotypes carried fewer insertions.

As to this clonotype: The antigen is unknown.

A single record per CDR3 protein comes from TCRdb applying MiXCR to the 5' RACE reads. The sample lists hundreds of thousands of distinct CDR3 sequences; around 8.3% were seen once. A further study also used this sample, focusing on yellow fever vaccine responses in identical twins.

This clonotype was sampled from a woman aged 18-35 years in good health. V gene TRBV7-2 combines with J gene TRBJ2-5, with D perhaps assigned TRBD1 or TRBD2 (5 bases each). The sequenced sample consisted of PBMCs. CDR3 coding DNA: TGTGCCAGCAGCTCAGTTACGGGGCTTACGTACCAAGAGACCCAGTACTTC. It codes for CASSSVTGLTYQETQYF.